This T cell receptor beta chain was sequenced during a study of long-term antiretroviral therapy in people with HIV. Study-wide findings and caveats: Diversity rose after ART but stayed below transplant donor controls. Repertoires looked antigen-experienced, with only a slight naive shift after ART.

Every donor contributed at least one pre-ART and at least two post-ART PBMC samples. Survey-level immunoSEQ v3.0 assays were run. Each sample aimed for roughly 40,000-50,000 sequenced T-cell genomes. Generated by immunoSEQ multiplex PCR, the TCRdb table keeps only in-frame clones and is missing some. The table lists 12,000 to 15,000 clones, roughly 87% of them singletons. Worth noting for this clone: The antigen is undetermined.

V lost 3 bases to trimming and J lost 2 bases, with 11 bases between them. This CDR3 spans 14 amino acids. Germline CDR1 and CDR2: SEHNR and FQNEAQ (reference sequence). V and J are TRBV7-9 and TRBJ2-7, with D possibly being TRBD1 (5 bases). The sequence derives from a middle-aged man with HIV. Sequenced material: unsorted PBMCs, taken 6.2 years after starting antiretroviral therapy. The CDR3 sequence: CASSLLEQAYEQYF. In DNA form, the CDR3 reads TGTGCCAGCAGCTTGTTGGAACAGGCCTACGAGCAGTACTTC.